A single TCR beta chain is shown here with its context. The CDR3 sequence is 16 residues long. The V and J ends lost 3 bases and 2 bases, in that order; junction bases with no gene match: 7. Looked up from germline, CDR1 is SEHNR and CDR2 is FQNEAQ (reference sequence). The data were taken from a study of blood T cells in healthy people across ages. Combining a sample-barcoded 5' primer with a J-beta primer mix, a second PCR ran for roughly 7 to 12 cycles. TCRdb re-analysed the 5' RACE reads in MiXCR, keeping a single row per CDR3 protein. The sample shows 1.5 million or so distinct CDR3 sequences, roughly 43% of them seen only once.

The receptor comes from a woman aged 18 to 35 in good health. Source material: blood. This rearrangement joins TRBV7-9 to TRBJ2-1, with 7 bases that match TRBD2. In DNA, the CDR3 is TGTGCCAGCAGCTTGGGAGAGGGAGGGCCCTACAATGAGCAGTTCTTC. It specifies CASSLGEGGPYNEQFF.